The clone carrying this T cell receptor beta chain was seen just once. Unique molecular identifiers were incorporated when the TCRbeta library was constructed. TCRdb used MiXCR to reprocess the PCR reads, holding one entry per CDR3 protein. The sample contains about 240,000 distinct CDR3 sequences, roughly 26% of which appear only once. This sample is part of a study of T-cell reconstitution after alpha-beta-depleted transplantation in children. The CDR3 contains 15 residues. Germline assignment: CDR1 MNHEY and CDR2 SVGEGT. J gave up 8 bases and V 0 bases, and 6 bases lay outside the gene matches. This specimen was PBMCs, taken before TCRalphabeta/CD19-depleted stem cell transplant. V gene TRBV6-2 or TRBV6-3 combines with J gene TRBJ1-4; 7 positions agree with TRBD1. The receptor was derived from a girl aged 2 to 10 with Fanconi anemia, due to receive a stem cell transplant. The CDR3 DNA sequence: TGTGCCAGCAGTTACTCTGCAGGGGGAAACGAAAAACTGTTTTTT. Translating gives CASSYSAGGNEKLFF.